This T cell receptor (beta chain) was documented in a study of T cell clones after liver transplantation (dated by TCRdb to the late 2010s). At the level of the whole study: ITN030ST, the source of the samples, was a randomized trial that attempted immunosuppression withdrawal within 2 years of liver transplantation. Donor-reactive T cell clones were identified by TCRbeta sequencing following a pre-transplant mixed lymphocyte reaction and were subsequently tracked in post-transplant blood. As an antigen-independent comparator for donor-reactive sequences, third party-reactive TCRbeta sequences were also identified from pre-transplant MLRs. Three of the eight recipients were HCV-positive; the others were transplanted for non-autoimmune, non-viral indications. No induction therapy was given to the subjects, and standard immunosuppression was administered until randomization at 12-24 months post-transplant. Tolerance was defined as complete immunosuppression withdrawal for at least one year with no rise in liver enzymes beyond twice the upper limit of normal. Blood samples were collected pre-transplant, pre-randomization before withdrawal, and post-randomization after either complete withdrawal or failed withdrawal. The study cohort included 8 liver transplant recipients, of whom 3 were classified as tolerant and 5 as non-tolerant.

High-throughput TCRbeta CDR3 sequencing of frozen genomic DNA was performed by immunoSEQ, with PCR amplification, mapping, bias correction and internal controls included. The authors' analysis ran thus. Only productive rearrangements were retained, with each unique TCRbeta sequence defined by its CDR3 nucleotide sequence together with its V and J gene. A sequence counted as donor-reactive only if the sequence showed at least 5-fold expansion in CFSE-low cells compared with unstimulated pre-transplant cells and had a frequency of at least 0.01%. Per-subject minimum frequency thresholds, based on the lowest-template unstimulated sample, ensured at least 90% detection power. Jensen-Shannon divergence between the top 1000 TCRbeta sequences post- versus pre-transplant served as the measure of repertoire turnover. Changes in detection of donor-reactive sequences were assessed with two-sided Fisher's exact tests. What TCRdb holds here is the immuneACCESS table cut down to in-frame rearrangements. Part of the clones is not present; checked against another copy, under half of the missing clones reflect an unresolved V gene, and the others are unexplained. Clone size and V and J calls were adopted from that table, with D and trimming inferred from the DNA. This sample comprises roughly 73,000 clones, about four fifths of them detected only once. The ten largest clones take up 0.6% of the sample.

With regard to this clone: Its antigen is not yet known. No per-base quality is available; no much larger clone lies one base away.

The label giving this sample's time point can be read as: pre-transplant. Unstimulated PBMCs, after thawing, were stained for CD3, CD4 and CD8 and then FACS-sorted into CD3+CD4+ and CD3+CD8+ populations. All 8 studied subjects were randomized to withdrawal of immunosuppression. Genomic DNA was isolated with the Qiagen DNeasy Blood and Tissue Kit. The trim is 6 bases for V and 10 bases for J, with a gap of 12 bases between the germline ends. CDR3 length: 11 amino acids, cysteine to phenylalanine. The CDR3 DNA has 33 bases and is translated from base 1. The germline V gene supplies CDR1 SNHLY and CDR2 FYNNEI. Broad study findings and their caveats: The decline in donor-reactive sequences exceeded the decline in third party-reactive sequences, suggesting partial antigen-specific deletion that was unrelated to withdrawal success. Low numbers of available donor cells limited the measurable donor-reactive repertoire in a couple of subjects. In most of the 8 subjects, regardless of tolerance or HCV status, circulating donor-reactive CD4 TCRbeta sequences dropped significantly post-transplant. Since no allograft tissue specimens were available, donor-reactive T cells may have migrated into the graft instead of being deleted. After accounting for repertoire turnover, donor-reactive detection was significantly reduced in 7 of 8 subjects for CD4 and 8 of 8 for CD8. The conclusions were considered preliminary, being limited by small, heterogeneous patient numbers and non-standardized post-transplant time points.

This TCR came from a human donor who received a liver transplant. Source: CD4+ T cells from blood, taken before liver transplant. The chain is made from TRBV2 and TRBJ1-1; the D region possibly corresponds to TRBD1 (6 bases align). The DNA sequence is TGTGCCAGCAGCAGACAGGCGGGAGCTTTCTTT. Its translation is CASSRQAGAFF.